This section outlines one T cell receptor beta chain sequence together with its context. Its antigen remains unknown. TCRdb's table, derived via immunoSEQ multiplex PCR, lists solely in-frame clones and lacks some. The sample has 30,000 to 40,000 clones; about 82% are singletons. All patients relapsed after autologous stem cell transplantation, and brentuximab vedotin exposure varied. Progressive disease, partial response or complete response was each patient's best response. This record comes from a study of PD-1 blockade in classical Hodgkin lymphoma. Study-wide context: Patients were dosed intravenously with nivolumab at 3 mg/kg every 2 weeks. Findings and limits, study-wide: Diversity in CD4+ TCRs, unlike that measured in CD8+ TCRs, had risen significantly by C4D1.

The CDR3 contains 15 residues. Looked up from germline, CDR1 is SGHRS and CDR2 is YFSETQ. Trimming took 4 bases from V and 5 from J; bases not matched to a gene: 5. V is TRBV5-1 and J is TRBJ2-1; the match to TRBD2 covers 11 bases. The source was peripheral blood mononuclear cells (PBMCs), collected at baseline. The source is a human donor with classical Hodgkin lymphoma. CDR3 sequence reads: CASSPGTSGNNEQFF. CDR3 nucleotide sequence: TGCGCCAGCAGCCCCGGGACTAGCGGAAACAATGAGCAGTTCTTC.